These 8 T cell receptor beta chains were sequenced from one sample in a study of blood T cell repertoires in COVID-19. The method was immunoSEQ multiplex PCR; TCRdb's version includes in-frame clones alone and lacks a portion of them. This table holds some 100,000 clones, about 90% found once. The material sequenced was peripheral blood. These receptors all stem from a human donor in a cohort sampled during active COVID-19.

J is TRBJ1-2 and V is TRBV2, with D unclear. The CDR3 runs to 14 residues. Germline V CDR1 and CDR2: SNHLY, FYNNEI. The ends were cut back, 3 bases at V and 2 bases at J, with 10 bases in the middle. CDR3: CASSDPAGNYGYTF. CDR3 coding DNA: TGTGCCAGCAGTGATCCAGCCGGGAACTATGGCTACACCTTC.

CDR3 in amino acids: CASSSRQGEHETQYF. The CDR3 DNA follows: TGTGCCAGCAGCTCCCGACAGGGCGAGCACGAGACCCAGTACTTC. V is TRBV7-7 and J is TRBJ2-5, with 7 bases that match TRBD1. The germline CDR1 and CDR2 sequences are SSHAT and FNYEAQ (reference sequence). With V trimmed by 4 bases and J by 5 bases, 10 bases remained unmatched. This CDR3 contains 15 residues.

This chain connects TRBV18 to TRBJ1-1; TRBD1 agrees at 7 bases. Germline lookup yields CDR1 KGHSH and CDR2 LQKENI. The CDR3 runs to 16 residues. V lost 3 bases and J lost 1; bases outside the gene matches: 8. The DNA for the CDR3 is TGTGCCAGCTCACCGAAAATCCGACAGGGGAACACTGAAGCTTTCTTT. It specifies CASSPKIRQGNTEAFF.

This chain connects TRBV2 to TRBJ1-1; weak D call: TRBD1 (6 bases). CDR1 SNHLY and CDR2 FYNNEI come from the germline V gene. The CDR3 has 14 residues. Trimming shortened V by 6 bases and J by 2 bases, and 13 bases separated the two germline ends. This chain's CDR3 is CASRIEGGNTEAFF. The DNA of the CDR3 is TGTGCCAGCAGGATTGAAGGGGGTAACACTGAAGCTTTCTTT.

CDR3 in DNA: TGTGCCAGCAGTGACCCACCGGGAGTCGGGGAGACCCAGTACTTC. It specifies CASSDPPGVGETQYF. V is TRBV25-1 and J is TRBJ2-5; a possible D gene is TRBD2 (6 bases). In germline, CDR1 is MGHDK, CDR2 SYGVNS. The CDR3 is made up of 15 amino acids. Trimming pared 3 bases from V and 5 bases from J, leaving 16 bases between.

CDR3 sequence (DNA): TGTGCCAGCAGCCAGAAAGCCTACGAGCAGTACTTC. It is translated as CASSQKAYEQYF. The V call is TRBV11-2, the J call TRBJ2-7, with unresolved D. Trimming removed 5 bases from V and 2 bases from J, with 7 bases in between. Germline values: CDR1 SGHAT, CDR2 FQNNGV. This CDR3 has 12 amino acids.

This clone was seen a few times. V and J are TRBV7-3 and TRBJ1-1; D uncertain. The CDR3 consists of 15 residues. The V and J ends lost 0 bases and 4 bases respectively, with 12 bases between them. Germline V gene data show CDR1 as SGHTA and CDR2 as FQGTGA. The DNA for the CDR3 is TGTGCCAGCAGCTTAACAAAGCAGGCCGCCACTGAAGCTTTCTTT. Protein product: CASSLTKQAATEAFF.

The count of this clone is one. This chain's CDR3 is CASTEMNNYGYTF. The CDR3 coding sequence is TGTGCCAGTACCGAGATGAATAACTATGGCTACACCTTC. The V and J genes are TRBV19 and TRBJ1-2; D uncertain. The length of the CDR3 is 13 residues. Trimming removed 7 bases at V and 1 base at J, with 10 bases between. The germline V gene encodes CDR1 LNHDA and CDR2 SQIVND (reference sequence).